This TCR beta chain is drawn from a study of control samples from healthy donors and cancer patients. Clones were sequenced by immunoSEQ multiplex PCR, and TCRdb holds only the in-frame ones, with some missing. In the table there are 85,000 to 90,000 clones, around nine tenths of which are singletons. V lost 2 bases, J lost 6 bases, and 4 bases lay in between. This CDR3 region has 11 residues. Germline CDR1 is MDHEN and CDR2 is SYDVKM. The sequence came from a man aged 30 to 39 in good health. Sample: blood. The V gene is TRBV28, the J gene TRBJ1-2; no clear D gene. The CDR3 DNA sequence: TGTGCCAGCAGTTTAGGGGATGGCTACACCTTC. The encoded protein is CASSLGDGYTF.